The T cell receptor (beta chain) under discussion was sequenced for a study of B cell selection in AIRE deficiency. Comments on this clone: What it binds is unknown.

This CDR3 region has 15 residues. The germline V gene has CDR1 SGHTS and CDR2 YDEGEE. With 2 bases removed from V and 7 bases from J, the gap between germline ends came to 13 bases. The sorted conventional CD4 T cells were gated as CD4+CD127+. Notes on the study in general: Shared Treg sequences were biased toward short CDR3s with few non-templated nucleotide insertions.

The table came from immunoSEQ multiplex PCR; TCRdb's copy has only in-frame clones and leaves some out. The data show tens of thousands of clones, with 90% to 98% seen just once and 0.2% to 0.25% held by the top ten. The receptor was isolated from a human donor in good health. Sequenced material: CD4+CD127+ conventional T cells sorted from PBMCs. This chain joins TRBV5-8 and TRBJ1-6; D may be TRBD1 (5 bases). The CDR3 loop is CASSFSDRPNSPLHF. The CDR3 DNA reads TGTGCCAGCAGCTTCTCTGACAGACCGAATTCACCCCTCCACTTT.